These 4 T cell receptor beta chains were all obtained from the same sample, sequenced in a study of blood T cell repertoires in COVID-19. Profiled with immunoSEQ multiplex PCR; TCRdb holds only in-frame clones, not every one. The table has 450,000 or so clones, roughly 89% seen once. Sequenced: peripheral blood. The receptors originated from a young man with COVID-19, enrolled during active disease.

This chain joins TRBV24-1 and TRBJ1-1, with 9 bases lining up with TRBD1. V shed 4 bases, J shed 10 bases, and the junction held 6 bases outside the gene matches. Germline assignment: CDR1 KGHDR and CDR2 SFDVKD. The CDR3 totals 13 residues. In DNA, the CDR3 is TGTGCCACCAGTGACCCGAGGACAGGGGCAGCTTTCTTT. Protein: CATSDPRTGAAFF.

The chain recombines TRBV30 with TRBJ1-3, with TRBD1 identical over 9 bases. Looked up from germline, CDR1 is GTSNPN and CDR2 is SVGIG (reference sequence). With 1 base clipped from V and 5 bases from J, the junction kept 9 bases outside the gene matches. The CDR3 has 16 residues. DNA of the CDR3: TGTGCCTGGAGTGAGTTAGGGACAGGGTATAGAAACACCATATATTTT. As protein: CAWSELGTGYRNTIYF.

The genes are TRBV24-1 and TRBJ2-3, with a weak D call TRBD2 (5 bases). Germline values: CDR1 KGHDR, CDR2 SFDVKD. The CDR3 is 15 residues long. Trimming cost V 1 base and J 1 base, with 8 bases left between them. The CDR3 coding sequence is TGTGCCACCAGTGATTTTAACGGGGGCACAGATACGCAGTATTTT. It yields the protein CATSDFNGGTDTQYF.

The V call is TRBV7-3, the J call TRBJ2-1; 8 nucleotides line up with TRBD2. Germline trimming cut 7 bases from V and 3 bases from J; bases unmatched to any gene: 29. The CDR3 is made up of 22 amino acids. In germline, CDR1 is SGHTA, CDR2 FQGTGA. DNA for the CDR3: TGTGCCAGCACCTTTATTGGGGAAGTCCTTTTCCCCGGGGGGGGGAACTACAATGAGCAGTTCTTC. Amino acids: CASTFIGEVLFPGGGNYNEQFF.